The present T cell receptor beta chain was sequenced within a study of cytomegalovirus exposure and HLA in healthy donors. V shed 0 bases, J shed 4 bases, and the junction held 5 bases outside the gene matches. Germline CDR1 reads MNHNY; CDR2 reads SVGAGI (reference sequence). The CDR3 is 15 residues long. Sequencing was performed with immunoSEQ multiplex PCR; in TCRdb, only in-frame clones are kept and a portion is missing. Of 150,000 to 200,000 clones listed, 85% to 90% are singletons. The sample taken for sequencing was PBMCs. This receptor was taken from a woman under 40 in good health and CMV-seronegative. This chain connects TRBV6-6 to TRBJ1-2, with 7 bases identical to TRBD1. CDR3 sequence reads: CASSYSRDSGYGYTF. The CDR3 coding sequence is TGTGCCAGCAGTTACTCCCGGGACAGTGGCTATGGCTACACCTTC.